A selection of T cell receptor beta chains follows, all from one sample in a study of blood T cell repertoires in COVID-19. TCRdb's table, derived via immunoSEQ multiplex PCR, lists solely in-frame clones and lacks some. Of under 250,000 clones detected, over 75% appear once; the ten largest clones hold 4.5% to 6%. Sample: peripheral blood. The receptors were sampled from a man aged 45 to 65 with COVID-19, enrolled during active disease. Both conserved end residues are part of each CDR3. Fields, in order: J gene, D gene, V gene, clone size, CDR3 DNA, CDR3 protein. D genes are given only for firm matches. Clone size is shown for a subset of rows, as once, few, many or a class of expanded clone.

j_gene: TRBJ2-3
d_gene: TRBD2
v_gene: TRBV4-2
abundance: -
CDR3nt: TGTGCCAGCAGCCAAGATCTAGCGGGGGGGCCTAGCACAGATACGCAGTATTTT
CDR3aa: CASSQDLAGGPSTDTQYF

j_gene: TRBJ1-1
d_gene: -
v_gene: TRBV3-1/TRBV3-2
abundance: -
CDR3nt: TGTGCCAGCAGCCAAGATTGGGTCCAGGGAACTGAAGCTTTCTTT
CDR3aa: CASSQDWVQGTEAFF

j_gene: TRBJ1-2
d_gene: TRBD1
v_gene: TRBV28
abundance: -
CDR3nt: TGTGCCAGCAGCCTACCGGGACAGGGGGTTCCTTTAGCTAACTATGGCTACACCTTC
CDR3aa: CASSLPGQGVPLANYGYTF

j_gene: TRBJ2-3
d_gene: TRBD2
v_gene: TRBV11-3
abundance: -
CDR3nt: TGTGCCAGCAGCGTCGGCGGGGGGCCTACAGATACGCAGTATTTT
CDR3aa: CASSVGGGPTDTQYF

j_gene: TRBJ2-3
d_gene: -
v_gene: TRBV9
abundance: few
CDR3nt: TGTGCCAGCAGCCCCTGGGACTTCCCGGCTCCGGATACGCAGTATTTT
CDR3aa: CASSPWDFPAPDTQYF

j_gene: TRBJ2-7
d_gene: TRBD1
v_gene: TRBV5-6
abundance: -
CDR3nt: TGTGCCAGCAGCCAGACAGGGATCTACGAGCAGTACTTC
CDR3aa: CASSQTGIYEQYF

j_gene: TRBJ2-3
d_gene: -
v_gene: TRBV6-2/TRBV6-3
abundance: -
CDR3nt: TGTGCCAGCAGTTACCGGACTATAGCAGATACGCAGTATTTT
CDR3aa: CASSYRTIADTQYF

j_gene: TRBJ1-2
d_gene: TRBD1
v_gene: TRBV24-1
abundance: -
CDR3nt: TGTGCCACCAGTGATCCTTCGGGACAGGACTATGGCTACACCTTC
CDR3aa: CATSDPSGQDYGYTF

j_gene: TRBJ2-7
d_gene: -
v_gene: TRBV2
abundance: -
CDR3nt: TGTGCCAGCAGAGACGGGTCTTCCTACGAGCAGTACTTC
CDR3aa: CASRDGSSYEQYF

j_gene: TRBJ1-4
d_gene: TRBD1
v_gene: TRBV5-1
abundance: -
CDR3nt: TGCGCCAGCAGCTTGGCCGGACAGGGTGGAGAAAAACTGTTTTTT
CDR3aa: CASSLAGQGGEKLFF

j_gene: TRBJ1-2
d_gene: TRBD1
v_gene: TRBV4-2
abundance: -
CDR3nt: TGTGCCAGCAGCCAAGATACAGGGGGAAACTATGGCTACACCTTC
CDR3aa: CASSQDTGGNYGYTF

j_gene: TRBJ2-1
d_gene: -
v_gene: TRBV6-1
abundance: few
CDR3nt: TGTGCCAGCAGTGAACCCCTGGGACTCATGTTCTTC
CDR3aa: CASSEPLGLMFF

j_gene: TRBJ2-1
d_gene: TRBD2
v_gene: TRBV13
abundance: -
CDR3nt: TGTGCCAGCAGCTTAAGACTAGCGGGACACAATGAGCAGTTCTTC
CDR3aa: CASSLRLAGHNEQFF

j_gene: TRBJ2-3
d_gene: TRBD1
v_gene: TRBV29-1
abundance: -
CDR3nt: TGCAGCGCCTTGGACAGGGGAGTCACAGATACGCAGTATTTT
CDR3aa: CSALDRGVTDTQYF

j_gene: TRBJ2-3
d_gene: -
v_gene: TRBV4-3
abundance: -
CDR3nt: TGCGCCAGCAGCCAAGGTGGGGAGAGAACAGATACGCAGTATTTT
CDR3aa: CASSQGGERTDTQYF

j_gene: TRBJ1-2
d_gene: -
v_gene: TRBV4-2
abundance: -
CDR3nt: TGTGCCAGCAGCCAAGACCAACGGGGCTACACCTTC
CDR3aa: CASSQDQRGYTF

j_gene: TRBJ1-1
d_gene: -
v_gene: TRBV7-9
abundance: -
CDR3nt: TGTGCCAGCAGCCCGGGAGCATACACTGAAGCTTTCTTT
CDR3aa: CASSPGAYTEAFF

j_gene: TRBJ2-3
d_gene: -
v_gene: TRBV6-5
abundance: -
CDR3nt: TGTGCCAGCAGACCTGGAGGGTCAGATACGCAGTATTTT
CDR3aa: CASRPGGSDTQYF

j_gene: TRBJ2-7
d_gene: -
v_gene: TRBV5-5
abundance: -
CDR3nt: TGTGCCAGCAGCTTGGCCGCACAGGGTGGCTACGAGCAGTACTTC
CDR3aa: CASSLAAQGGYEQYF

j_gene: TRBJ1-6
d_gene: -
v_gene: TRBV5-1
abundance: -
CDR3nt: TGCGCCAGCAGCTTGGGTGGGCAGAATTCACCCCTCCACTTT
CDR3aa: CASSLGGQNSPLHF

j_gene: TRBJ1-5
d_gene: -
v_gene: TRBV7-8
abundance: -
CDR3nt: TGTGCCAGCAGCTTAGACCTTACAGGGAATCGCAATCAGCCCCAGCATTTT
CDR3aa: CASSLDLTGNRNQPQHF

j_gene: TRBJ1-1
d_gene: -
v_gene: TRBV5-8
abundance: few
CDR3nt: TGTGCCAGCAGCTCGCAAAGGGCAGGGGACACTGAAGCTTTCTTT
CDR3aa: CASSSQRAGDTEAFF

j_gene: TRBJ2-6
d_gene: TRBD1
v_gene: TRBV19
abundance: -
CDR3nt: TGTGCCAGTAGTGGCAGACAGGGCGAAAGGCCTGGGGCCAACGTCCTGACTTTC
CDR3aa: CASSGRQGERPGANVLTF

j_gene: TRBJ2-1
d_gene: TRBD1
v_gene: TRBV28
abundance: once
CDR3nt: TGTGCCAGCAGTAAGCCGGGACAGGGATTCGGGAATGAGCAGTTCTTC
CDR3aa: CASSKPGQGFGNEQFF

j_gene: TRBJ2-5
d_gene: -
v_gene: TRBV11-2
abundance: -
CDR3nt: TGTGCCAGCAGCTTAGTCGACAGAGGATCAGAGACCCAGTACTTC
CDR3aa: CASSLVDRGSETQYF

j_gene: TRBJ2-3
d_gene: -
v_gene: TRBV11-1
abundance: -
CDR3nt: TGTGCCAGCAGCAGACAGTACACAGATACGCAGTATTTT
CDR3aa: CASSRQYTDTQYF

j_gene: TRBJ1-2
d_gene: TRBD1
v_gene: TRBV15
abundance: few
CDR3nt: TGTGCCACCAGCAGAGACCGGGACAGGGTTGGCTACACCTTC
CDR3aa: CATSRDRDRVGYTF

j_gene: TRBJ1-5
d_gene: -
v_gene: TRBV2
abundance: -
CDR3nt: TGTGCCAGCAGCGTTACAGGGAGCAATCAGCCCCAGCATTTT
CDR3aa: CASSVTGSNQPQHF

j_gene: TRBJ1-5
d_gene: TRBD1
v_gene: TRBV2
abundance: -
CDR3nt: TGTGCCAGCAGTAACAGGGGTAGCAATCAGCCCCAGCATTTT
CDR3aa: CASSNRGSNQPQHF

j_gene: TRBJ2-7
d_gene: TRBD1
v_gene: TRBV27
abundance: few
CDR3nt: TGTGCCAGCAGTTCAGGACAGGGCAGGTACGAGCAGTACTTC
CDR3aa: CASSSGQGRYEQYF

j_gene: TRBJ1-1
d_gene: -
v_gene: TRBV16
abundance: -
CDR3nt: TGTGCCAGCAGCCGATTGCAGCGGCTTGAAGCTTTCTTT
CDR3aa: CASSRLQRLEAFF

j_gene: TRBJ2-1
d_gene: TRBD1
v_gene: TRBV30
abundance: -
CDR3nt: TGTGCCTGGAGTGCACCGGACAGGGGGGAGGACAATGAGCAGTTCTTC
CDR3aa: CAWSAPDRGEDNEQFF

j_gene: TRBJ1-2
d_gene: TRBD1
v_gene: TRBV29-1
abundance: -
CDR3nt: TGCAGCGTTTTAGGGCTGACAGGGGGCAATGTGAACTATGGCTACACCTTC
CDR3aa: CSVLGLTGGNVNYGYTF

j_gene: TRBJ1-2
d_gene: TRBD1
v_gene: TRBV20-1
abundance: -
CDR3nt: TGCAGTGCTAGTGTCGTCCAGGGGGCGTTCGGCTACACCTTC
CDR3aa: CSASVVQGAFGYTF

j_gene: TRBJ2-5
d_gene: -
v_gene: TRBV7-2
abundance: -
CDR3nt: TGTGCCAGCAGCTTCCAACGGGGGGCCCGGGAGACCCAGTACTTC
CDR3aa: CASSFQRGARETQYF

j_gene: TRBJ2-7
d_gene: TRBD1
v_gene: TRBV7-8
abundance: -
CDR3nt: TGTGCCAGCAGCACTGGGACAGGCAACTACGAGCAGTACTTC
CDR3aa: CASSTGTGNYEQYF

j_gene: TRBJ1-4
d_gene: -
v_gene: TRBV19
abundance: -
CDR3nt: TGTGCCAGTAGTCCCCGCGGGGGTTCTAATGAAAAACTGTTTTTT
CDR3aa: CASSPRGGSNEKLFF

j_gene: TRBJ1-5
d_gene: TRBD1
v_gene: TRBV15
abundance: once
CDR3nt: TGTGCCACCAGCACTGACAGGGGGATGTCACCCCAGCATTTT
CDR3aa: CATSTDRGMSPQHF

j_gene: TRBJ1-5
d_gene: -
v_gene: TRBV19
abundance: many
CDR3nt: TGTGCCAGTAGTATGGGCAGAGATCAGCCCCAGCATTTT
CDR3aa: CASSMGRDQPQHF

j_gene: TRBJ1-2
d_gene: -
v_gene: TRBV6-5
abundance: -
CDR3nt: TGTGCCAGCAGGGCCCGGAGGGCCCCCTATGGCTACACCTTC
CDR3aa: CASRARRAPYGYTF

j_gene: TRBJ2-3
d_gene: TRBD2
v_gene: TRBV11-2
abundance: few
CDR3nt: TGTGCCAGCAGCCCACTAGCGGTGAGCACAGATACGCAGTATTTT
CDR3aa: CASSPLAVSTDTQYF

j_gene: TRBJ2-1
d_gene: -
v_gene: TRBV9
abundance: -
CDR3nt: TGTGCCAGCAGCCCCTTTGAGGGCAATGAGCAGTTCTTC
CDR3aa: CASSPFEGNEQFF

j_gene: TRBJ1-2
d_gene: -
v_gene: TRBV28
abundance: -
CDR3nt: TGTGCCAGCCACACTGGCTCATTGAGGGGCTACACCTTC
CDR3aa: CASHTGSLRGYTF

j_gene: TRBJ1-1
d_gene: TRBD1
v_gene: TRBV7-2
abundance: -
CDR3nt: TGTGCCAGCAGCTTAGGTGGGACAGTTGAAGCTTTCTTT
CDR3aa: CASSLGGTVEAFF

j_gene: TRBJ2-1
d_gene: TRBD1
v_gene: TRBV7-2
abundance: -
CDR3nt: TGTGCCAGCTCGACAGGGGGCGGCTGGGGTGAGCAGTTCTTC
CDR3aa: CASSTGGGWGEQFF

j_gene: TRBJ2-2
d_gene: -
v_gene: TRBV27
abundance: -
CDR3nt: TGTGCCAGCAGTTTACCAGCGGGGGAGCTGTTTTTT
CDR3aa: CASSLPAGELFF

j_gene: TRBJ2-1
d_gene: -
v_gene: TRBV7-6
abundance: -
CDR3nt: TGTGCCAGCAGGTCGGACAGTAAGTCATCGAATGAGCAGTTCTTC
CDR3aa: CASRSDSKSSNEQFF

j_gene: TRBJ1-2
d_gene: -
v_gene: TRBV15
abundance: -
CDR3nt: TGTGCCACCAGCAGAGCGAACAGGAACTATGGCTACACCTTC
CDR3aa: CATSRANRNYGYTF

j_gene: TRBJ1-2
d_gene: -
v_gene: TRBV7-9
abundance: -
CDR3nt: TGTGCCAGCAGCTTTGAGCTCGGCGGTGGCTACACCTTC
CDR3aa: CASSFELGGGYTF

j_gene: TRBJ1-6
d_gene: -
v_gene: TRBV6-5
abundance: -
CDR3nt: TGTGCCAGCAGGCGACAGGACAACACCCTCCACTTT
CDR3aa: CASRRQDNTLHF

j_gene: TRBJ2-7
d_gene: -
v_gene: TRBV7-3
abundance: -
CDR3nt: TGTGCCAGCAGCCCCTCGGGTTCCCACTACGAGCAGTACTTC
CDR3aa: CASSPSGSHYEQYF

j_gene: TRBJ1-4
d_gene: -
v_gene: TRBV18
abundance: -
CDR3nt: TGTGCCAGCTCACCACCGTCAGTTGAAAAACTGTTTTTT
CDR3aa: CASSPPSVEKLFF

j_gene: TRBJ1-1
d_gene: TRBD1
v_gene: TRBV5-1
abundance: -
CDR3nt: TGCGCCAGCAGCCTAGAGGGGGCACGGAACACTGAAGCTTTCTTT
CDR3aa: CASSLEGARNTEAFF

j_gene: TRBJ2-2
d_gene: TRBD1
v_gene: TRBV27
abundance: -
CDR3nt: TGTGCCACCCGGACAGGGATCAACACCGGGGAGCTGTTTTTT
CDR3aa: CATRTGINTGELFF

j_gene: TRBJ2-1
d_gene: TRBD2
v_gene: TRBV29-1
abundance: -
CDR3nt: TGCAGCGTTGAATCTAGGACTAGCGGGCCCCTTAGTACCCTCTACAATGAGCAGTTCTTC
CDR3aa: CSVESRTSGPLSTLYNEQFF